One sample yielded the 14 T cell receptor beta chains listed below, sequenced in a study of cytomegalovirus exposure and HLA in healthy donors. PCR involved 60 Vbeta and 13 Jbeta primers. Only in-frame clones appear in the TCRdb table, and some are missing; sequencing was by immunoSEQ multiplex PCR. The sample consists of around 150,000 clones, roughly 78% of them appearing once. Sequenced material: PBMCs. All receptors derive from a man aged 40-49 years in good health and CMV-seropositive.

The rearrangement joins TRBV28 to TRBJ2-4; tentatively, D is TRBD2 (6 bases). Germline assignment: CDR1 MDHEN and CDR2 SYDVKM. CDR3 length equals 14 residues. V was trimmed by 5 bases and J by 2 bases, leaving 10 bases between them. The CDR3 sequence is CASSAGTPKNIQYF. DNA for the CDR3: TGTGCCAGCAGTGCCGGGACTCCCAAAAACATTCAGTACTTC.

V and J are TRBV19 and TRBJ1-5, with D perhaps TRBD1 (5 bases). The germline V and J ends were trimmed by 9 bases and 2 bases, with 11 bases remaining between them. Per germline, CDR1 LNHDA and CDR2 SQIVND (reference sequence). This CDR3 comprises 13 residues. CDR3 sequence (DNA): TGTGCCAGCCGTCAGGGCCGCAATCAGCCCCAGCATTTT. Its protein is CASRQGRNQPQHF.

V is TRBV5-4 and J is TRBJ2-5; 9 bases agree with TRBD1. The CDR3 loop spans 14 amino acids. V lost 2 bases and J lost 6; bases outside the gene matches: 5. CDR1 SGHNT and CDR2 YYREEE come from the germline V gene (reference sequence). CDR3 region: CASSLTGGRKTQYF. The CDR3 region has the DNA TGTGCCAGCAGCTTAACAGGGGGCAGAAAGACCCAGTACTTC.

The rearrangement uses TRBV15 and TRBJ2-7, with TRBD1 matching over 9 bases. The CDR3 loop spans 14 amino acids. Unmatched junction bases numbered 3, after V lost 4 bases and J lost 2 bases. CDR1 LNHNV and CDR2 YYDKDF come from the germline V gene (reference sequence). The DNA for the CDR3 is TGTGCCACCAGCACGAGACAGGGGGCCTACGAGCAGTACTTC. Encoded protein: CATSTRQGAYEQYF.

The V and J genes are TRBV4-2 and TRBJ2-1, with 13 positions matching TRBD2. There are 18 residues in the CDR3. With V trimmed by 0 bases and J by 10 bases, 12 bases remained unmatched. Germline lookup yields CDR1 LGHNA and CDR2 YNFKEQ. CDR3 sequence (DNA): TGTGCCAGCAGCCAAGATCCCCCAGGACTAGCGGGAGTACGGGAGCAGTTCTTC. This translates into CASSQDPPGLAGVREQFF.

A word on this clone: Different DNA sequences within this sample yield the same CDR3. The chain couples TRBV25-1 to TRBJ1-1; 7 bases map to TRBD1. CDR1 is MGHDK, CDR2 SYGVNS, per germline. CDR3 size: 15 residues. After removal of 3 bases from V and 10 bases from J, the junction contained 14 bases not matched to a gene. CDR3 sequence: CASSESDRYRPGAFF. In DNA, the CDR3 is TGTGCCAGCAGTGAGTCGGACAGGTATAGGCCCGGAGCTTTCTTT.

The J gene is TRBJ1-1, the V gene TRBV7-2, with D perhaps TRBD1 (5 bases). V was clipped by 8 bases and J by 1 base, with 11 bases between them. This CDR3 has 13 amino acids. Germline assignment: CDR1 SGHTA and CDR2 FQGNSA. CDR3 sequence: CASGLGGNTEAFF. The CDR3 bases are TGTGCCAGCGGTCTGGGGGGGAACACTGAAGCTTTCTTT.

The gene calls are TRBV4-2 and TRBJ2-3; 7 bases match TRBD2. With V trimmed by 1 base and J by 5 bases, 15 bases remained unmatched. The CDR3 runs 18 residues. Germline V lookup: CDR1 LGHNA, CDR2 YNFKEQ. The CDR3 bases are TGTGCCAGCAGCCAAGCCATCGCTGGCGGGAGAAGGGGAGATACGCAGTATTTT. Translating it yields CASSQAIAGGRRGDTQYF.

This clone appeared once. The chain has TRBV6-5 and TRBJ1-5; 7 bases are shared with TRBD1. The V and J ends lost 5 bases and 6 bases, in that order; junction bases with no gene match: 4. This CDR3 is built from 13 residues. Germline V gene lookup returns CDR1 MNHEY and CDR2 SVGAGI. The CDR3, as DNA: TGTGCCAGCAGTCTTGACAGGGTTCAGCCCCAGCATTTT. Its translation is CASSLDRVQPQHF.

The chain uses TRBV19 and TRBJ2-2; D might be TRBD1 (6 bases). V lost 5 bases and J 0 bases, leaving 13 bases between the germline ends. Germline values: CDR1 LNHDA, CDR2 SQIVND (reference sequence). The CDR3 length is 16 residues. For the CDR3, the DNA is TGTGCCAGTAGTCCTCGTGGGGGCGCGAACACCGGGGAGCTGTTTTTT. It is translated as CASSPRGGANTGELFF.

This clone was detected a few times. The chain joins TRBV28 to TRBJ2-5; a weak D match, TRBD2 (7 bases). CDR3 length equals 15 residues. Trimming removed 5 bases from V and 5 bases from J, with 18 bases in between. The germline V gene has CDR1 MDHEN and CDR2 SYDVKM. In nucleotides, the CDR3 is TGTGCCAGCAGTCCACATCCTGGGGGGGGCGAGACCCAGTACTTC. This encodes CASSPHPGGGETQYF. Filled out from reference TRBV28 and TRBJ2-5, the complete variable domain reads DVKVTQSSRYLVKRTGEKVFLECVQDMDHENMFWYRQDPGLGLRLIYFSYDVKMKEKGDIPEGYSVSREKKERFSLILESASTNQTSMYLCASSPHPGGGETQYFGPGTRLLVL.

This chain joins TRBV28 and TRBJ1-6; D ambiguous. With 3 bases removed from V and 3 bases from J, the gap between germline ends came to 6 bases. This CDR3 is built from 14 residues. Germline-derived CDR1 and CDR2 are MDHEN and SYDVKM. CDR3 bases: TGTGCCAGCAGTTTGGAGGGCTATAATTCACCCCTCCACTTT. Its protein product is CASSLEGYNSPLHF.

Only a few counts were recorded for this clone. V and J are TRBV7-7 and TRBJ1-5, with no clear D. The CDR3 has 13 amino acids. With 1 base removed from V and 3 bases from J, the gap between germline ends came to 4 bases. The V gene's germline CDR1 is SSHAT and CDR2 FNYEAQ (reference sequence). CDR3: CASSLGDNQPQHF. The CDR3 DNA follows: TGTGCCAGCAGCTTAGGAGACAATCAGCCCCAGCATTTT. Looking up the rest from reference TRBV7-7 and TRBJ1-5 gives the full variable domain: GAGVSQSPRYKVTKRGQDVTLRCDPISSHATLYWYQQALGQGPEFLTYFNYEAQPDKSGLPSDRFSAERPEGSISTLTIQRTEQRDSAMYRCASSLGDNQPQHFGDGTRLSIL.

The chain uses TRBV30 and TRBJ2-3; TRBD2 matches at 8 bases. This CDR3 spans 13 amino acids. With 2 bases clipped from V and 4 bases from J, the junction kept 2 bases outside the gene matches. Germline V gene data show CDR1 as GTSNPN and CDR2 as SVGIG (reference sequence). CDR3 residues: CAWSRREADTQYF. CDR3 DNA sequence: TGTGCCTGGAGTAGGCGGGAGGCAGATACGCAGTATTTT.